The 23 T cell receptor beta chains listed next were all sequenced from one sample in a study of cytomegalovirus exposure and HLA in healthy donors. Use of 60 Vbeta and 13 Jbeta primers characterized the PCR. Assay: immunoSEQ multiplex PCR; the TCRdb copy retains only in-frame clones and omits some. The sample includes 150,000 to 200,000 clones, more than 70% of them seen just once. The sequenced material came from PBMCs. All receptors come from a man younger than 35 in good health and CMV-seropositive.

This sequence joins TRBV10-2 and TRBJ1-5; 8 bases line up with TRBD1. The CDR3 contains 15 residues. Looked up from germline, CDR1 is WSHSY and CDR2 is SAAADI. The CDR3 bases are TGCGCAACCGGGACAGGACTTTATAGCAATCAGCCCCAGCATTTT. Protein: CATGTGLYSNQPQHF.

This chain links TRBV11-2 with TRBJ2-1; D possibly corresponds to TRBD2 (5 bases). CDR3 length: 13 amino acids. The germline V gene encodes CDR1 SGHAT and CDR2 FQNNGV. V was trimmed by 0 bases and J by 9 bases, leaving 9 bases between them. In DNA form, the CDR3 reads TGTGCCAGCAGCTTAGACAGGAGGCGTGAGCAGTTCTTC. It codes for CASSLDRRREQFF.

The chain links TRBV19 to TRBJ2-5; D call uncertain. Germline V gene data show CDR1 as LNHDA and CDR2 as SQIVND (reference sequence). CDR3 length equals 13 residues. The V gene lost 1 base and the J gene lost 2 bases, with 5 bases spanning the gap. The CDR3 here is CASSIGTQETQYF. CDR3 in DNA: TGTGCCAGTAGTATAGGCACACAAGAGACCCAGTACTTC.

The V and J genes are TRBV5-4 and TRBJ2-3, with 11 bases lining up with TRBD2. Germline V gene lookup returns CDR1 SGHNT and CDR2 YYREEE (reference sequence). J was trimmed by 5 bases and V by 5 bases; bases with no gene match: 7. The CDR3 is 15 residues long. The CDR3, as DNA: TGTGCCAGCAGATCCGGGACTAGCGGATTAGATACGCAGTATTTT. It codes for CASRSGTSGLDTQYF.

The chain employs TRBV27 and TRBJ1-1; weak D call: TRBD1 (5 bases). The CDR3 totals 17 residues. Per germline, CDR1 MNHEY and CDR2 SMNVEV (reference sequence). V shed 10 bases and J shed 3 bases, with 27 bases lying between them. The CDR3 sequence: CATLPLSGGRRYTEAFF. CDR3 DNA sequence: TGTGCCACTCTTCCCCTATCGGGGGGGAGGAGATACACTGAAGCTTTCTTT.

The rearrangement joins TRBV29-1 to TRBJ2-1, with TRBD2 matching over 12 bases. Looked up from germline, CDR1 is SQVTM and CDR2 is ANQGSEA. This CDR3 contains 15 residues. Losses at the gene ends were 3 bases for V and 8 bases for J; bases not matched to a gene: 8. CDR3 residues: CSVDTSGRPGDEQFF. As DNA, the CDR3 is TGCAGCGTTGACACTAGCGGGAGGCCGGGGGATGAGCAGTTCTTC.

The V and J genes are TRBV7-8 and TRBJ2-7; D is perhaps TRBD2 (6 bases). Germline-derived CDR1 and CDR2 are SGHVS and FQNEAQ. V was cut by 4 bases and J by 7 bases, with 23 bases left in between. The CDR3 runs 16 residues. The CDR3 protein is CASSSRRAGWSAEQYF. Written as DNA, the CDR3 is TGTGCCAGCAGCTCACGGAGGGCAGGATGGTCGGCTGAGCAGTACTTC.

V usage is TRBV5-1 and J usage is TRBJ2-5, with 7 bases matching TRBD2. Per germline, CDR1 SGHRS and CDR2 YFSETQ. Trimming removed 4 bases from V and 1 base from J; junction bases left unmatched: 10. This CDR3 spans 16 amino acids. CDR3 in amino acids: CASSPWEGRPQETQYF. CDR3 DNA sequence: TGCGCCAGCAGCCCGTGGGAGGGCAGGCCCCAAGAGACCCAGTACTTC.

The gene calls are TRBV27 and TRBJ2-2; D possibly corresponds to TRBD2 (7 bases). V gave up 6 bases and J gave up 5 bases, with 10 bases separating them. The CDR3 is 13 amino acids. Germline V gives CDR1 MNHEY, CDR2 SMNVEV (reference sequence). The CDR3 nucleotides are TGTGCCAGCAGGAGGGGGGGAACCGGGGAGCTGTTTTTT. Protein sequence: CASRRGGTGELFF.

This sequence joins TRBV27 and TRBJ1-2; 9 positions match TRBD1. This CDR3 has 13 amino acids. The trim removed 6 bases at V and 5 bases at J, leaving 4 bases unmatched. In germline, CDR1 is MNHEY, CDR2 SMNVEV (reference sequence). The CDR3 DNA sequence: TGTGCCAGCAGCCCGGACAGGGGATATGGCTACACCTTC. It translates to CASSPDRGYGYTF.

As regards this clone: A junction end diverges from the germline sequence, so it may reflect a read error. The rearrangement links TRBV28 to TRBJ2-3; tentatively, D is TRBD1 (6 bases). The CDR3 loop spans 12 amino acids. The germline CDR1 and CDR2 sequences are MDHEN and SYDVKM. The CDR3 sequence is CASTSGGRPTVF. The CDR3 DNA is TGTGCCAGCACATCTGGGGGCCGCCCTACTGTATTT. The whole variable domain, remainder taken from reference TRBV28 and TRBJ2-3, is DVKVTQSSRYLVKRTGEKVFLECVQDMDHENMFWYRQDPGLGLRLIYFSYDVKMKEKGDIPEGYSVSREKKERFSLILESASTNQTSMYLCASTSGGRPTVFGPGTRLTVL.

The chain is built from TRBV28 and TRBJ1-5, with 8 bases aligning to TRBD1. The germline gives CDR1 MDHEN, CDR2 SYDVKM. The CDR3 consists of 13 residues. The ends lost 9 bases at V and 9 bases at J; junction bases unmatched: 10. The CDR3 spells CASTPDRGSPQHF. Here the CDR3 DNA reads TGTGCCAGTACGCCAGACAGGGGCTCGCCCCAGCATTTT.

The chain is built from TRBV28 and TRBJ2-5; 7 bases map to TRBD2. J lost 6 bases, V lost 6 bases, and 10 bases had no gene match. The V gene's germline CDR1 is MDHEN and CDR2 SYDVKM. The CDR3 extends over 14 amino acids. CDR3 in DNA: TGTGCCAGCAGGGGGGGGATGGGGGTGAAGACCCAGTACTTC. This encodes CASRGGMGVKTQYF.

J is TRBJ2-5 and V is TRBV27, with D possibly matching TRBD1 (6 bases). Trimming took 5 bases from V and 9 from J, leaving 19 bases between them. This CDR3 region has 14 residues. The germline V gene has CDR1 MNHEY and CDR2 SMNVEV (reference sequence). The CDR3 DNA sequence: TGTGCCAGCAGTCCTGGGACACCCTATAACCCCCAGTACTTC. Translated, it gives CASSPGTPYNPQYF.

The chain has TRBV18 and TRBJ1-2, with a tentative D call TRBD1 (5 bases). The CDR3 loop spans 14 amino acids. V lost 2 bases and J lost 4, with 11 bases in between. From germline, CDR1 is KGHSH and CDR2 LQKENI. CDR3: CASSPGREPYGYTF. The CDR3, as DNA: TGTGCCAGCTCACCAGGCAGGGAACCCTATGGCTACACCTTC.

The chain employs TRBV4-1 and TRBJ1-6; 7 nucleotides align to TRBD1. Losses at the gene ends were 3 bases for V and 5 bases for J; bases not matched to a gene: 7. The CDR3 totals 16 residues. Germline V CDR1 and CDR2: MGHRA, YSYEKL. The CDR3 DNA reads as TGCGCCAGCAGCCATGCCCGGGGACAGAATAATTCACCCCTCCACTTT. Its translation: CASSHARGQNNSPLHF.

CDR3 loop: CASSVSGASSYEQYF. The CDR3 bases are TGTGCCAGCAGTGTGAGTGGGGCCAGCTCCTACGAGCAGTACTTC. The chain joins TRBV6-4 to TRBJ2-7, with D tentatively TRBD1 (5 bases). V was cut by 4 bases and J by 0 bases, with 13 bases left in between. Per the germline V gene, CDR1 is MRHNA and CDR2 is SNTAGT. The CDR3 contains 15 residues.

This clone occurred once. This chain uses TRBV7-9 with TRBJ2-1; TRBD1 is a possible D gene (6 bases). The CDR3 runs 16 residues. CDR1 is SEHNR, CDR2 FQNEAQ, per germline (reference sequence). V shed 2 bases and J shed 0 bases, with 11 bases lying between them. The CDR3 bases are TGTGCCAGCAGCTTACTTGCAGGGGACTCCTACAATGAGCAGTTCTTC. Translated: CASSLLAGDSYNEQFF. The whole variable domain, remainder taken from reference TRBV7-9 and TRBJ2-1, is DTGVSQNPRHKITKRGQNVTFRCDPISEHNRLYWYRQTLGQGPEFLTYFQNEAQLEKSRLLSDRFSAERPKGSFSTLEIQRTEQGDSAMYLCASSLLAGDSYNEQFFGPGTRLTVL.

The CDR3 sequence is CASSLGALAGEHYDNEQFF. CDR3 bases: TGTGCCAGCAGCTTAGGGGCTTTAGCGGGAGAACACTACGACAATGAGCAGTTCTTC. The rearrangement joins TRBV7-9 to TRBJ2-1; 9 bases are a match to TRBD2. CDR3 size: 19 residues. Germline V gene lookup returns CDR1 SEHNR and CDR2 FQNEAQ (reference sequence). Trimming cost V 1 base and J 5 bases; bases outside gene matches: 15.

The chain employs TRBV4-2 and TRBJ2-1; tentative D call: TRBD2 (5 bases). Trimming left V 0 bases short and J 1 base short, with 13 bases between. Germline values: CDR1 LGHNA, CDR2 YNFKEQ. This CDR3 spans 17 amino acids. CDR3 bases: TGTGCCAGCAGCCAAGATCTAGAGGGCTTTTCCTACAATGAGCAGTTCTTC. It is translated as CASSQDLEGFSYNEQFF.

The V gene is TRBV4-1, the J gene TRBJ2-1; TRBD2 matches at 10 bases. Losses at the gene ends were 1 base for V and 2 bases for J; bases not matched to a gene: 2. The CDR3 has 16 residues. CDR1 and CDR2 from the germline V gene are MGHRA and YSYEKL. DNA of the CDR3: TGCGCCAGCAGCCAAGGGACTAGCGGCCCCTACAATGAGCAGTTCTTC. Its translation: CASSQGTSGPYNEQFF.

On this clone: At one end, the junction sequence differs from germline, possibly due to a read error. The chain joins TRBV2 to TRBJ1-2; D might be TRBD1 (6 bases). Germline CDR1 SNHLY, CDR2 FYNNEI. This CDR3 spans 13 amino acids. The chain's CDR3 is CASRTGTFTRYPF. CDR3 nucleotides: TGTGCCAGCAGAACCGGGACATTTACGAGGTACCCCTTC.

The CDR3 protein is CASSPGTERHMGYTF. The DNA for the CDR3 is TGTGCCAGCAGTCCGGGGACAGAACGGCATATGGGCTACACCTTC. The chain is built from TRBV27 and TRBJ1-2; 7 bases match TRBD1. The J segment lost 8 bases and the V segment lost 5 bases, leaving 14 bases of the junction unmatched. CDR3 length equals 15 residues. The germline gives CDR1 MNHEY, CDR2 SMNVEV (reference sequence).